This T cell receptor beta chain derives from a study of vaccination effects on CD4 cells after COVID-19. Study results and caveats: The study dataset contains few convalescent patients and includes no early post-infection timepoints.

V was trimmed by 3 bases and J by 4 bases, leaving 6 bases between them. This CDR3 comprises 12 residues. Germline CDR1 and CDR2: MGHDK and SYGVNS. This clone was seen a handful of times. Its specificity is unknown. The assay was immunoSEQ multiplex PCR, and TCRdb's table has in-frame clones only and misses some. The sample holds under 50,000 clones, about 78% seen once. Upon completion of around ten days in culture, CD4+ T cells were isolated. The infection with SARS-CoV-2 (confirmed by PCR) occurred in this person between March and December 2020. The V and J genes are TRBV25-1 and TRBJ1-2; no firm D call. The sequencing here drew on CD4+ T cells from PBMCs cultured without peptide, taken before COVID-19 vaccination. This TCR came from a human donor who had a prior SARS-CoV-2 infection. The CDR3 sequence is CASSDYPYGYTF. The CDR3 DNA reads TGTGCCAGCAGTGACTACCCCTATGGCTACACCTTC.